This T cell receptor beta chain appears in the sequencing data of a study of blood T cell repertoires in COVID-19 (TCRdb year 2020). Regarding the complete study: The collaborator samples originated in the United States, Italy and Spain and spanned the acute and convalescent phases of COVID-19. The material from the prospective study consisted of cDNA or gDNA derived from T cells, B-cell-depleted T cells, or PBMCs. HLA class I and class II types, where available, came from metadata supplied by the sample provider rather than from assay-based typing. The repertoires were released in a freely available public database intended as a resource for research on the immune response to SARS-CoV-2. Sample metadata almost always included a de-identified subject ID, COVID-19 status, age in years and sex. The dataset comprised deeply sampled blood TCRbeta repertoires from subjects exposed to, actively infected with, or recovered from COVID-19. The samples were drawn from two sources: the first 160 participants of the ongoing ImmuneRACE study, and 950 to 1,500 subjects contributed by 6 global collaborators. The full study reports these points: The quantity of clinical and demographic metadata differed by source and by participant and was supplied without curation.

On this clone: What this receptor recognizes is not known. No base quality information exists; no much larger clone differs at one position.

The germline V end is reduced by 1 base and the J end by 3 bases; junction bases left unmatched: 8. CDR1 is given as SEHNR and CDR2 as FQNEAQ, both from the germline V gene (reference sequence). The CDR3 spans 16 residues, from the cysteine through the phenylalanine. Only CDR3 DNA remains: 48 bases, in frame from the first base. TCRbeta CDR3 regions were amplified from genomic DNA using the immunoSEQ Assay, a bias-controlled multiplex PCR. The authors' pipeline ran thus. The number of nucleated cells in each sample was estimated by amplification of reference gene primers within the assay. To quantify the absolute abundance of each unique TCRbeta CDR3 rearrangement, sequence reads were collapsed and filtered. For each sample, productive Simpson clonality was calculated as the square root of Simpson's diversity index over productive rearrangements. This immuneACCESS table, as held by TCRdb, lists in-frame sequences with V and J called but not all clones. Of the missing ones, under half trace to an unresolved V gene in checked studies; the others have no known cause. That table furnishes V, J and clone size, whereas the DNA furnished D and trimming. The sample contains more than 85,000 clones, 80% of them found a single time. About 4.1% of the sample comes from the top ten.

Whole blood was collected in K2EDTA tubes by collaborating institutions according to the institutions' own protocols. Collaborator samples were shipped for TCRbeta analysis as frozen whole blood, isolated PBMCs, or DNA extracted from either sample type. The chain was built from TRBV7-9 and TRBJ1-2, with 7 bases in between that match TRBD1. The receptor's source is a human donor in a cohort sampled during active or convalescent COVID-19. The sequenced material came from peripheral blood. The nucleotide sequence reads as follows: TGTGCCAGCAGCTTAGATACAGGGGTGTCTGACTATGGCTACACCTTC. Its coded protein is CASSLDTGVSDYGYTF.